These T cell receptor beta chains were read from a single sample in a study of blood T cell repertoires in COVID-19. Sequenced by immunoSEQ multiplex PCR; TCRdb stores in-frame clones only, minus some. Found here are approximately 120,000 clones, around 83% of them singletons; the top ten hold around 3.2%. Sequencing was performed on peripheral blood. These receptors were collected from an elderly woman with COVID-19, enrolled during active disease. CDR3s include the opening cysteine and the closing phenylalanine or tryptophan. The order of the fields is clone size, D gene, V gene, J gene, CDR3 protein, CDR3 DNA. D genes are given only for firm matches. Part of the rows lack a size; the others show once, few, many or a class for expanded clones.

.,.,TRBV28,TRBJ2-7,CASSLMGAAHEQYF,TGTGCCAGCAGCTTGATGGGAGCTGCGCACGAGCAGTACTTC
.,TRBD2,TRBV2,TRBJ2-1,CASSEGIGRAIRSEQFF,TGTGCCAGCAGTGAAGGAATAGGGAGGGCCATTAGAAGTGAGCAGTTCTTC
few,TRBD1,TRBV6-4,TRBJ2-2,CASSRDSPTGELFF,TGTGCCAGCAGTAGGGACAGCCCGACCGGGGAGCTGTTTTTT
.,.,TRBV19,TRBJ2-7,CASSKTGESYEQYF,TGTGCCAGTAGTAAGACGGGGGAGTCCTACGAGCAGTACTTC
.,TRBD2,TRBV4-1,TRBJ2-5,CASSLLPGTSQETQYF,TGCGCCAGCAGTCTTCTTCCCGGGACTAGTCAAGAGACCCAGTACTTC
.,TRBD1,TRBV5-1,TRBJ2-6,CASTARGPGANVLTF,TGCGCCAGCACGGCAAGGGGGCCCGGGGCCAACGTCCTGACTTTC
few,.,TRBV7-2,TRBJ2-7,CASSRTATGTSSYEQYF,TGTGCCAGCAGCCGTACGGCCACGGGGACAAGTTCCTACGAGCAGTACTTC
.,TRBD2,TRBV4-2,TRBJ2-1,CASSQGPLAGGRDEQFF,TGTGCCAGCAGCCAAGGACCACTAGCGGGAGGGCGGGATGAGCAGTTCTTC
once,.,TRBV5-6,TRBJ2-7,CASSLKQRYYEQYF,TGTGCCAGCAGCTTGAAACAGCGGTACTACGAGCAGTACTTC
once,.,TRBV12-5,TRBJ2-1,CARSPRTDIYNEQFF,TGTGCTAGGTCTCCCCGGACAGATATCTACAATGAGCAGTTCTTC
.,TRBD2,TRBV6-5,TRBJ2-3,CASRASGHPTDTQYF,TGTGCCAGCAGGGCTAGCGGACACCCCACAGATACGCAGTATTTT
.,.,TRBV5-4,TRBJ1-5,CASSLAGLYASGENQPQHF,TGTGCCAGCAGCTTGGCCGGACTATACGCTTCGGGAGAAAATCAGCCCCAGCATTTT
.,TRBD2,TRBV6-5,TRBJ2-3,CASSYGLAGDTDTQYF,TGTGCCAGCAGTTACGGACTAGCGGGAGATACAGATACGCAGTATTTT
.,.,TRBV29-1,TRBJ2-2,CSVSQTGTPGELFF,TGCAGCGTTTCCCAAACAGGTACCCCCGGGGAGCTGTTTTTT
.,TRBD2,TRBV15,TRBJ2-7,CATSSPLAGVTTGEQYF,TGTGCCACCAGCTCCCCCTTAGCGGGAGTGACTACTGGGGAGCAGTACTTC
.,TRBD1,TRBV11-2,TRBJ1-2,CASSAEQGIYGYTF,TGTGCCAGCAGCGCAGAACAGGGGATCTATGGCTACACCTTC
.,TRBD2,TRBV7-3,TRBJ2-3,CASSLYSSGRSWADTQYF,TGTGCCAGCAGCCTATACTCTAGCGGGAGGTCGTGGGCAGATACGCAGTATTTT
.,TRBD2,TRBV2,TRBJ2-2,CASSERGTSGANTGELFF,TGTGCCAGCAGTGAAAGGGGGACTAGCGGCGCGAACACCGGGGAGCTGTTTTTT
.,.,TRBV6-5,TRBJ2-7,CASSSSQRPTPHEQYF,TGTGCCAGCAGTTCTTCCCAGCGGCCCACTCCCCACGAGCAGTACTTC
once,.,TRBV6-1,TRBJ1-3,CASSEAPGAGNTIYF,TGTGCCAGCAGTGAAGCGCCAGGGGCTGGAAACACCATATATTTT
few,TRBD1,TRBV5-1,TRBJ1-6,CASSFGQDNSPLHF,TGCGCCAGCAGCTTTGGACAGGATAATTCACCCCTCCACTTT
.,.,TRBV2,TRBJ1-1,CASSQGQNTEAFF,TGTGCCAGCAGTCAGGGGCAGAACACTGAAGCTTTCTTT
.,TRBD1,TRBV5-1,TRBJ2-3,CASSSSPGTGASTDTQYF,TGCGCCAGCAGCTCGTCGCCCGGGACAGGGGCTAGCACAGATACGCAGTATTTT
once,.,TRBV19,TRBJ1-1,CASSEATQRTEAFF,TGTGCCAGTAGTGAGGCCACCCAGCGGACTGAAGCTTTCTTT
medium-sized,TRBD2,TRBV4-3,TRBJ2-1,CASSQEGLAGGAYNEQFF,TGCGCCAGCAGCCAAGAGGGACTAGCGGGAGGGGCCTACAATGAGCAGTTCTTC
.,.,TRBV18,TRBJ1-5,CASSSSPGRAGQPQHF,TGTGCCAGCTCATCCTCGCCAGGCAGAGCAGGTCAGCCCCAGCATTTT
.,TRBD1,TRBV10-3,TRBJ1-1,CAISEPFRTGVLNTEAFF,TGTGCCATCAGTGAGCCATTCCGGACAGGAGTTCTGAACACTGAAGCTTTCTTT
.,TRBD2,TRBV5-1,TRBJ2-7,CASSLETSGARSSYEQYF,TGCGCCAGCAGCTTGGAAACTAGCGGGGCTCGAAGCTCCTACGAGCAGTACTTC
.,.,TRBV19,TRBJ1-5,CASRQTGLDQPQHF,TGTGCCAGTAGGCAAACAGGTCTGGATCAGCCCCAGCATTTT
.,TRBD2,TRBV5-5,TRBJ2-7,CASSLASGSSYEQYF,TGTGCCAGCAGCTTGGCTAGCGGGAGCTCCTACGAGCAGTACTTC
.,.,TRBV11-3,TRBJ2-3,CASSLGNRDIADTQYF,TGTGCCAGCAGCTTAGGAAACAGGGACATCGCAGATACGCAGTATTTT
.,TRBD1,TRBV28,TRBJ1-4,CASSVGTGEKLFF,TGTGCCAGCAGTGTCGGGACAGGGGAAAAACTGTTTTTT
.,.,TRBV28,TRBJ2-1,CANVLALGEQFF,TGTGCCAACGTCCTAGCTTTAGGTGAGCAGTTCTTC
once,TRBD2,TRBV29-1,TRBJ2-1,CSVEPSGRYEQFF,TGCAGCGTTGAACCTAGCGGGAGATATGAGCAGTTCTTC
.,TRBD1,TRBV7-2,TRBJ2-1,CASSPFSTGGLYNEQFF,TGTGCCAGCAGCCCTTTCTCGACAGGGGGGTTGTACAATGAGCAGTTCTTC
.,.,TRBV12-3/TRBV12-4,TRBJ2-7,CASSPGSSEQYF,TGTGCCAGCAGCCCCGGGAGCAGCGAGCAGTACTTC
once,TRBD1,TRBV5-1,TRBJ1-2,CASSEGQVYGYTF,TGCGCCAGCAGCGAGGGACAGGTCTATGGCTACACCTTC
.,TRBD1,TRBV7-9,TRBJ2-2,CASSSGQQTNPNTGELFF,TGTGCCAGCAGCTCGGGACAGCAAACGAATCCGAACACCGGGGAGCTGTTTTTT
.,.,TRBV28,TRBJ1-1,CASSLPGAFVEAFF,TGTGCCAGCAGTTTACCAGGCGCCTTCGTCGAAGCTTTCTTT
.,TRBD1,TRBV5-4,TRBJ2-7,CASSVDRVSEQYF,TGTGCCAGCAGCGTGGACAGGGTAAGCGAGCAGTACTTC
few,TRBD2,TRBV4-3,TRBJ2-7,CASSSSAAGVSEQYF,TGCGCCAGCAGCTCAAGCGCAGCGGGAGTCAGCGAGCAGTACTTC
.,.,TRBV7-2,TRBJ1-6,CASSPRRGNNSPLHF,TGTGCCAGCAGCCCCCGGAGGGGAAATAATTCACCCCTCCACTTT
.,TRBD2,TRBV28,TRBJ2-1,CASRGLAGRSYNEQFF,TGTGCCAGCAGGGGACTAGCGGGAAGGTCCTACAATGAGCAGTTCTTC
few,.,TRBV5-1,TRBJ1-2,CASRSENNYGYTF,TGCGCCAGCAGATCTGAGAACAACTATGGCTACACCTTC
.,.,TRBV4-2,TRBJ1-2,CASSQDFAREWDGYTF,TGTGCCAGCAGCCAAGATTTCGCCAGGGAATGGGATGGCTACACCTTC